These 2 T cell receptor beta chains share one sample of origin, sequenced in a study of T cell changes during pregnancy in multiple sclerosis. Libraries were prepared by immunoSEQ multiplex PCR; TCRdb keeps only in-frame clonotypes and omits some of them. The sample comprises around 80,000 clones, roughly 96% of which are singletons, and around 1% rests with the top ten. Sequences were derived from peripheral blood, sampled in the second trimester of pregnancy. The source is a female donor with multiple sclerosis, enrolled in a pregnancy study.

This clone appeared a single time. The chain links TRBV28 to TRBJ2-7; maybe TRBD2 (6 bases). The CDR3 covers 15 residues. V was cut by 5 bases and J by 4 bases, with 18 bases left in between. Germline V gives CDR1 MDHEN, CDR2 SYDVKM. For the CDR3, the DNA is TGTGCCAGCAGTCCCGGGACTCAACTGACTTACGAGCAGTACTTC. Protein product: CASSPGTQLTYEQYF. The full variable domain, its missing parts supplied by reference TRBV28 and TRBJ2-7, is DVKVTQSSRYLVKRTGEKVFLECVQDMDHENMFWYRQDPGLGLRLIYFSYDVKMKEKGDIPEGYSVSREKKERFSLILESASTNQTSMYLCASSPGTQLTYEQYFGPGTRLTVT.

The chain recombines TRBV10-2 with TRBJ2-7, with TRBD2 matching 8 bases. There are 16 residues in the CDR3. V lost 0 bases, J lost 3 bases, and 7 bases stayed unmatched. CDR1 and CDR2 from the germline V gene are WSHSY and SAAADI. This chain's CDR3 is CASSESKGAGVYEQYF. The CDR3 nucleotides read TGCGCCAGCAGTGAGTCAAAAGGAGCGGGAGTCTACGAGCAGTACTTC.